The next 21 T cell receptor beta chains were all read from a single sample in a study of CD8 T cells in Susac syndrome (dated by TCRdb to between 2018 and 2021). The protocol used for the library was the immunoSEQ multiplex PCR assay. RNA was extracted using the RNeasy kit, and about 0.45 to 1 ug of the RNA was reverse transcribed with random hexamers. TCRdb cleaned the public reads at Q25 with fastp, built clones with MiXCR and kept in-frame beta chains. Identical CDR3 protein sequences are pooled into one entry, listed with their most common genes and DNA. This sample lists 120,000 or so distinct CDR3 sequences; 90% to 95% were detected once. The ten largest make up around 0.12% of the sample. Sequenced: CD4+ T cells from PBMCs. The receptors stem from a human donor in good health.

V is TRBV5-1 and J is TRBJ2-3, with D perhaps TRBD2 (8 bases). Trimming took off 4 bases at V and 4 bases at J, with 13 bases between the two ends. Germline CDR1 and CDR2: SGHRS and YFSETQ. The CDR3 contains 14 residues. CDR3: CASSNSGTADTQYF. CDR3 bases: TGCGCCAGCAGCAATAGCGGGACAGCAGATACGCAGTATTTT. Full variable domain (outside the CDR3, taken from reference TRBV5-1 and TRBJ2-3): KAGVTQTPRYLIKTRGQQVTLSCSPISGHRSVSWYQQTPGQGLQFLFEYFSETQRNKGNFPGRFSGRQFSNSRSEMNVSTLELGDSALYLCASSNSGTADTQYFGPGTRLTVL.

The chain links TRBV5-6 to TRBJ2-3; TRBD2 is a possible D gene (6 bases). Deletions cut 3 bases from V and 7 bases from J, with 12 bases between. This CDR3 has 13 residues. Per germline, CDR1 SGHDT and CDR2 YYEEEE. The CDR3: CASSSGTHNTQYF. CDR3 bases: TGTGCCAGCAGCTCAGGGACTCATAATACGCAGTATTTT.

This clonotype was detected only once. The V gene is TRBV29-1, the J gene TRBJ2-2; D call uncertain. The CDR3 covers 14 residues. Germline values: CDR1 SQVTM, CDR2 ANQGSEA. V was pared by 5 bases and J by 0 bases, with 10 bases between. CDR3 sequence: CSVSFKANTGELFF. CDR3 nucleotides: TGCAGCGTTTCTTTTAAGGCGAACACCGGGGAGCTGTTTTTT.

The CDR3 nucleotides are TGCAGTGCCCGGAGAGCGGGAGGGGCCTACGAGCAGTACTTC. Translating it yields CSARRAGGAYEQYF. V and J are TRBV20-1 and TRBJ2-7, with 10 bases identical to TRBD2. The V segment lost 6 bases and the J segment 2 bases; nucleotides outside the gene matches: 7. The CDR3 covers 14 residues. Germline loops: CDR1 DFQATT, CDR2 SNEGSKA (reference sequence).

The chain couples TRBV3-1 to TRBJ2-1; 15 bases are shared with TRBD2. CDR1 is LGHDT and CDR2 is YNNKEL in the germline V gene (reference sequence). The CDR3 extends over 15 amino acids. Unmatched junction bases numbered 3, after V lost 3 bases and J lost 9 bases. CDR3 amino acids: CASSHGLAGGGEQFF. The CDR3 region has the DNA TGTGCCAGCAGCCACGGACTAGCGGGAGGGGGTGAGCAGTTCTTC.

This rearrangement joins TRBV5-1 to TRBJ2-5, with D possibly matching TRBD2 (5 bases). Germline V gene data show CDR1 as SGHRS and CDR2 as YFSETQ. The CDR3 consists of 17 residues. Deletions cut 1 base from V and 2 bases from J, with 18 bases between. The CDR3 DNA sequence: TGCGCCAGCAGCTTGCCCCTTATGCAAAGCGGTCAAGAGACCCAGTACTTC. Translating gives CASSLPLMQSGQETQYF.

This chain connects TRBV29-1 to TRBJ2-3, with D hard to call. The length of the CDR3 is 11 residues. Germline V lookup: CDR1 SQVTM, CDR2 ANQGSEA. In DNA form, the CDR3 reads TGCAGTGTTTTCCGGGCAGATACGCAGTATTTT. Translated, it gives CSVFRADTQYF.

This clonotype was detected once. The V and J genes are TRBV4-2 and TRBJ2-7; D ambiguous. With 1 base removed from V and 6 bases from J, the gap between germline ends came to 10 bases. Germline CDR1 is LGHNA and CDR2 is YNFKEQ. The CDR3 contains 13 residues. The CDR3 bases are TGTGCCAGCAGCCAAGCGCCACCTACCGAGCAGTACTTC. Amino acid sequence: CASSQAPPTEQYF.

This sequence joins TRBV21-1 and TRBJ2-1; the D segment call TRBD2 is taken from the table without a DNA check. TRBV21-1 is termed a pseudogene. There are 18 residues in the CDR3. The CDR3 region has the DNA TGTGCCAGCAGTCCTAGCGGGCCCCTTTCGGGCTCCTACAATGAGCAGTTCTTC. The encoded protein is CASSPSGPLSGSYNEQFF.

This rearrangement joins TRBV19 to TRBJ2-3; 7 bases align to TRBD1. CDR3 length: 12 residues. Per the germline V gene, CDR1 is LNHDA and CDR2 is SQIVND (reference sequence). Trimming cost V 5 bases and J 10 bases; bases outside gene matches: 6. CDR3 coding DNA: TGTGCCAGTAGTCTCGGACAGGCTCCGCAGTATTTT. As protein: CASSLGQAPQYF.

The rearrangement links TRBV6-5 to TRBJ2-2; the match to TRBD1 covers 7 bases. This CDR3 contains 15 residues. In germline, CDR1 is MNHEY, CDR2 SVGAGI. The junction had 6 bases not matched to a gene; V was cut back by 6 bases and J by 2 bases. The CDR3 spells CASRPGQLNTGELFF. The DNA for the CDR3 is TGTGCCAGCAGACCGGGACAGCTAAACACCGGGGAGCTGTTTTTT.

V is TRBV7-2 and J is TRBJ2-1; D remains unclear. Between the trimmed V and J ends, which lost 5 bases and 5 bases, there was a span of 16 bases. This CDR3 comprises 15 residues. The germline V gene has CDR1 SGHTA and CDR2 FQGNSA. This chain's CDR3 is CASSPRTPRDNEQFF. CDR3 nucleotide sequence: TGTGCCAGCAGCCCCCGGACCCCCCGCGACAATGAGCAGTTCTTC.

The V gene is TRBV7-2, the J gene TRBJ1-5; D is unresolved. V lost 0 bases and J lost 6, with 12 bases in between. CDR1 is SGHTA, CDR2 FQGNSA, per germline. The CDR3 contains 15 residues. The DNA for the CDR3 is TGTGCCAGCAGCTTAGCGGGGTTTGGGTCTCAGCCCCAGCATTTT. This gives the protein CASSLAGFGSQPQHF.

The chain has TRBV7-2 and TRBJ2-7, with TRBD1 as a possible D gene (5 bases). Deletions cut 5 bases from V and 0 bases from J, with 14 bases between. CDR3 size: 15 residues. Germline lookup yields CDR1 SGHTA and CDR2 FQGNSA. The CDR3: CASSRETVPSYEQYF. Written as DNA, the CDR3 is TGTGCCAGCAGCAGAGAGACAGTCCCCTCCTACGAGCAGTACTTC.

The chain combines TRBV18 with TRBJ1-2, with a possible D match to TRBD1 (6 bases). Germline loops: CDR1 KGHSH, CDR2 LQKENI. Trimming shortened V by 5 bases and J by 2 bases, and 9 bases separated the two germline ends. The CDR3 runs to 13 residues. DNA for the CDR3: TGTGCCAGCTCATCCGGGACAAACTATGGCTACACCTTC. Its translation is CASSSGTNYGYTF.

The rearrangement joins TRBV4-2 to TRBJ2-1, with 10 bases matching TRBD2. V shed 0 bases, J shed 7 bases, and the junction held 6 bases outside the gene matches. The CDR3 spans 16 residues. Looked up from germline, CDR1 is LGHNA and CDR2 is YNFKEQ. The CDR3 protein is CASSQEGASGRNEQFF. The CDR3 region has the DNA TGTGCCAGCAGCCAAGAGGGGGCTAGCGGGAGAAATGAGCAGTTCTTC.

The chain employs TRBV12-3 or TRBV12-4 and TRBJ2-3; 8 bases match TRBD2. The CDR3 has 14 residues. Trimming removed 6 bases from V and 6 bases from J; junction bases left unmatched: 8. CDR3 sequence: CASRKTGGPDTQYF. The CDR3 nucleotides read TGTGCCAGCAGAAAAACGGGAGGGCCCGATACGCAGTATTTT.

The chain carries TRBV5-1 and TRBJ2-1; D uncertain. The CDR3 consists of 16 residues. Germline loops: CDR1 SGHRS, CDR2 YFSETQ. The V gene lost 1 base and the J gene lost 2 bases, with 13 bases spanning the gap. CDR3 sequence: CASSLPLTVTYNEQFF. The CDR3 DNA reads as TGCGCCAGCAGCTTGCCCCTAACGGTTACCTACAATGAGCAGTTCTTC. Based on the CDR3 plus reference TRBV5-1 and TRBJ2-1, the full variable domain is KAGVTQTPRYLIKTRGQQVTLSCSPISGHRSVSWYQQTPGQGLQFLFEYFSETQRNKGNFPGRFSGRQFSNSRSEMNVSTLELGDSALYLCASSLPLTVTYNEQFFGPGTRLTVL.

The chain combines TRBV18 with TRBJ1-1; D uncertain. The CDR3 extends over 13 amino acids. The ends were cut back, 3 bases at V and 1 base at J, with 6 bases in the middle. Germline V gives CDR1 KGHSH, CDR2 LQKENI. The CDR3 here is CASSPWGNTEAFF. CDR3 bases: TGTGCCAGCTCACCTTGGGGGAACACTGAAGCTTTCTTT.

The rearrangement uses TRBV6-5 and TRBJ2-7; a possible D gene is TRBD2 (5 bases). This CDR3 has 13 residues. Germline CDR1 and CDR2: MNHEY and SVGAGI. With 0 bases removed from V and 6 bases from J, the gap between germline ends came to 9 bases. This CDR3 is CASSYSGLLEQYF. The DNA of the CDR3 is TGTGCCAGCAGTTACTCAGGACTTCTCGAGCAGTACTTC.

The J gene is TRBJ1-2, the V gene TRBV20-1; 8 bases fit TRBD1. V lost 3 bases to trimming and J lost 4 bases; unmatched junction nucleotides: 7. CDR3 length: 14 residues. Per germline, CDR1 DFQATT and CDR2 SNEGSKA (reference sequence). Here the CDR3 DNA reads TGCAGTGCTAGTGGGACAGGTCGCGCCTATGGCTACACCTTC. This codes for CSASGTGRAYGYTF.